The source of this T cell receptor beta chain is a study of control samples from healthy donors and cancer patients. Germline loops: CDR1 SGHRS, CDR2 YFSETQ. The CDR3 runs 14 residues. The germline V and J ends were trimmed by 1 base and 0 bases, with 5 bases remaining between them. Data came from immunoSEQ multiplex PCR; TCRdb stores just in-frame clones and leaves some out. The data contain 150,000 to 200,000 clones, around 88% of them singletons. This receptor was identified in a man aged 18 to 30 in good health. The chain carries TRBV5-1 and TRBJ2-1; D is uncertain. Specimen: blood. In nucleotides, the CDR3 is TGCGCCAGCAGCTTGACGGGCTCCTACAATGAGCAGTTCTTC. This sequence encodes CASSLTGSYNEQFF.